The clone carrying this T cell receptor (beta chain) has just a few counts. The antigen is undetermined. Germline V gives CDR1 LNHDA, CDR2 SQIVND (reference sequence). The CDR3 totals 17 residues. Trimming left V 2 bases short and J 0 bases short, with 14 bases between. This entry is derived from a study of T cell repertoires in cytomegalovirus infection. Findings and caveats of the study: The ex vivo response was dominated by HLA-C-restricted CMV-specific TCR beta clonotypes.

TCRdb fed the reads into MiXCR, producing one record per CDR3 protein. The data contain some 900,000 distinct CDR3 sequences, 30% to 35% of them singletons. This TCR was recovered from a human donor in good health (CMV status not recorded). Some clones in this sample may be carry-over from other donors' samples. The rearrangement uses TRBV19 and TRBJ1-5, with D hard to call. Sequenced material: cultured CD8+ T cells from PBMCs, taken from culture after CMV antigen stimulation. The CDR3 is CASSIPFVGDSNQPQHF. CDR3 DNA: TGTGCCAGTAGTATACCTTTTGTAGGCGATAGCAATCAGCCCCAGCATTTT.